Below are 20 T cell receptor beta chains sequenced from a single sample in a study of brain T cells in children with intractable seizures. The protocol was immunoSEQ multiplex PCR, while the TCRdb copy is restricted to in-frame clones and leaves out a portion. The repertoire holds 340,000 or so clones, roughly 93% seen once, with roughly 5.7% in the top ten. As to time point: blood from clinic visit 5 months post-surgery; TSC patient then seizure free. Source: peripheral blood, taken approximately 5 months after surgery. These receptors all stem from a boy younger than two with tuberous sclerosis and intractable seizures.

This sequence joins TRBV4-1 and TRBJ2-1; the match to TRBD2 covers 11 bases. J gave up 0 bases and V 0 bases, and 7 bases lay outside the gene matches. CDR1 is MGHRA, CDR2 YSYEKL, per germline. This CDR3 spans 19 amino acids. CDR3 region: CASSQDRLAGGDSYNEQFF. As DNA, the CDR3 is TGCGCCAGCAGCCAAGATCGGCTAGCGGGAGGCGACTCCTACAATGAGCAGTTCTTC.

This CDR3 reads CASSLRSSGNTIYF. DNA of the CDR3: TGTGCCAGCAGTTTACGCAGCTCTGGAAACACCATATATTTT. This chain links TRBV28 with TRBJ1-3, with no clear D. CDR1 is MDHEN and CDR2 is SYDVKM in the germline V gene. This CDR3 is 14 amino acids long. The V gene lost 2 bases and the J gene lost 0 bases, with 5 bases spanning the gap.

V usage is TRBV21-1 and J usage is TRBJ2-2. TRBV21-1 is designated a pseudogene. This CDR3 spans 15 amino acids. This CDR3 reads CASSTLSRLHGELFF. CDR3 in DNA: TGTGCCAGCAGCACCCTTAGCAGGTTGCACGGGGAGCTGTTTTTT.

The V call is TRBV7-3, the J call TRBJ2-1; possibly TRBD1 or TRBD2 for D (7 bases each). The V end lost 2 bases, the J end lost 0 bases, and 11 bases lay between the germline ends. This CDR3 is built from 16 residues. Germline CDR1 and CDR2: SGHTA and FQGTGA. CDR3 nucleotide sequence: TGTGCCAGCAGCTTACGGGGGGACAGCTCCTACAATGAGCAGTTCTTC. Protein product: CASSLRGDSSYNEQFF. The entire variable domain, with the rest obtained from reference TRBV7-3 and TRBJ2-1, is as follows: GAGVSQTPSNKVTEKGKYVELRCDPISGHTALYWYRQSLGQGPEFLIYFQGTGAADDSGLPNDRFFAVRPEGSVSTLKIQRTERGDSAVYLCASSLRGDSSYNEQFFGPGTRLTVL.

This chain links TRBV27 with TRBJ2-6; 8 bases align to TRBD1. With V trimmed by 6 bases and J by 2 bases, 9 bases remained unmatched. The germline CDR1 and CDR2 sequences are MNHEY and SMNVEV (reference sequence). CDR3 length: 17 amino acids. The chain's CDR3 is CASSPRQGAAGANVLTF. In DNA, the CDR3 is TGTGCCAGCAGCCCCCGGCAGGGGGCAGCTGGGGCCAACGTCCTGACTTTC.

The CDR3 region is CASFASHRTMNTEAFF. The CDR3 nucleotides are TGTGCCAGTTTCGCGTCGCACCGTACCATGAACACTGAAGCTTTCTTT. The chain carries TRBV19 and TRBJ1-1; D uncertain. CDR1 LNHDA and CDR2 SQIVND come from the germline V gene (reference sequence). V was shortened by 8 bases and J by 0 bases, with 19 bases between the two germline ends. This CDR3 contains 16 residues.

This chain uses TRBV7-2 with TRBJ1-5; 8 nucleotides line up with TRBD1. Per the germline V gene, CDR1 is SGHTA and CDR2 is FQGNSA. The CDR3 extends over 18 amino acids. V lost 2 bases to trimming and J lost 0 bases; unmatched junction nucleotides: 9. CDR3 amino acids: CASSLRQGALYSNQPQHF. CDR3 bases: TGTGCCAGCAGCTTACGGCAGGGGGCCCTCTATAGCAATCAGCCCCAGCATTTT.

The chain employs TRBV6-5 and TRBJ2-3; D is possibly TRBD1 (5 bases). CDR3 length equals 16 residues. Germline CDR1 MNHEY, CDR2 SVGAGI. The V and J ends lost 0 bases and 0 bases respectively, with 10 bases between them. CDR3 loop: CASSYSTGVSTDTQYF. The CDR3 DNA reads TGTGCCAGCAGTTACTCAACAGGTGTGAGCACAGATACGCAGTATTTT.

The chain joins TRBV4-1 to TRBJ1-6; 8 nucleotides line up with TRBD1. The CDR3 covers 18 residues. CDR1 is MGHRA, CDR2 YSYEKL, per germline. The ends lost 4 bases at V and 0 bases at J; junction bases unmatched: 8. The CDR3 protein is CASSPRDRLASYNSPLHF. CDR3 sequence (DNA): TGCGCCAGCAGCCCCCGGGACAGGCTAGCCTCCTATAATTCACCCCTCCACTTT.

This clone occurred many times. The rearrangement links TRBV2 to TRBJ1-2, with D maybe TRBD1 (5 bases). Germline CDR1 reads SNHLY; CDR2 reads FYNNEI. Trimming cost V 6 bases and J 1 base, with 15 bases left between them. This CDR3 comprises 15 residues. The CDR3 coding sequence is TGTGCCAGCAGAAACCGACAGAGGGATAACTATGGCTACACCTTC. This translates into CASRNRQRDNYGYTF.

The chain is built from TRBV7-3 and TRBJ2-1, with D tentatively TRBD1 or TRBD2 (5 bases each). V dropped 5 bases and J dropped 0 bases, with 11 bases sitting between them. This CDR3 comprises 15 residues. Germline-derived CDR1 and CDR2 are SGHTA and FQGTGA. CDR3 bases: TGTGCCAGCAGCCCCAAGGGGAGCTCCTACAATGAGCAGTTCTTC. This codes for CASSPKGSSYNEQFF.

The chain carries TRBV6-5 and TRBJ1-5; a possible D gene is TRBD1 (6 bases). CDR1 and CDR2 (germline): MNHEY, SVGAGI. V was pared by 4 bases and J by 5 bases, with 9 bases between. This CDR3 has 13 amino acids. The CDR3 region is CASSWDTYQPQHF. In DNA, the CDR3 is TGTGCCAGCAGTTGGGACACTTATCAGCCCCAGCATTTT.

This clone was seen a single time. CDR3 loop: CASSFTASSYEQYF. For the CDR3, the DNA is TGTGCCAGCAGCTTCACAGCTAGCTCCTACGAGCAGTACTTC. The J gene is TRBJ2-7, the V gene TRBV5-4; D is undetermined. Germline V gene lookup returns CDR1 SGHNT and CDR2 YYREEE (reference sequence). Trimming took 2 bases from V and 0 from J, leaving 9 bases between them. The CDR3 runs 14 residues.

The chain has TRBV5-1 and TRBJ1-1, with TRBD1 as a possible D gene (5 bases). There are 15 residues in the CDR3. The germline V gene has CDR1 SGHRS and CDR2 YFSETQ. Between the trimmed V and J ends, which lost 4 bases and 6 bases, there was a span of 19 bases. CDR3 in DNA: TGCGCCAGCAGCAATACAGATCAGGGTTTCCCTGAAGCTTTCTTT. It codes for CASSNTDQGFPEAFF. Full variable domain (missing parts from reference TRBV5-1 and TRBJ1-1): KAGVTQTPRYLIKTRGQQVTLSCSPISGHRSVSWYQQTPGQGLQFLFEYFSETQRNKGNFPGRFSGRQFSNSRSEMNVSTLELGDSALYLCASSNTDQGFPEAFFGQGTRLTVV.

Regarding this clone: Other DNA sequences in the sample encode the same CDR3. J is TRBJ1-1 and V is TRBV5-1; maybe TRBD1 (6 bases). V lost 4 bases and J 0 bases, leaving 10 bases between the germline ends. CDR3 size: 14 residues. Looked up from germline, CDR1 is SGHRS and CDR2 is YFSETQ. This CDR3 is CASSLQGMNTEAFF. The CDR3 region has the DNA TGCGCCAGCAGCCTGCAGGGGATGAACACTGAAGCTTTCTTT.

The V gene is TRBV11-2, the J gene TRBJ2-2; 7 nucleotides match TRBD1. The germline V gene has CDR1 SGHAT and CDR2 FQNNGV. V lost 5 bases and J lost 5; bases outside the gene matches: 8. The CDR3 is 15 amino acids. This CDR3 reads CASSLGQAETGELFF. DNA for the CDR3: TGTGCCAGCAGCCTAGGACAGGCGGAGACCGGGGAGCTGTTTTTT.

With regard to this clone: An end of the junction does not agree with germline; a read error may underlie this. The chain is built from TRBV7-7 and TRBJ1-6; D gene ambiguous. Germline V gives CDR1 SSHAT, CDR2 FNYEAQ (reference sequence). The CDR3 sequence is 15 residues long. The CDR3 spells CASSLIQRKNSPLHF. The CDR3 DNA sequence: TGTGCTAGCAGCCTCATTCAGAGGAAGAATTCACCCCTCCACTTT.

The rearrangement uses TRBV20-1 and TRBJ2-5; a weak D match, TRBD2 (6 bases). The CDR3 has 15 residues. Trimming cost V 3 bases and J 2 bases, with 16 bases left between them. CDR1 is DFQATT, CDR2 SNEGSKA, per germline (reference sequence). The CDR3 here is CSASEAGRGQETQYF. CDR3 coding DNA: TGCAGTGCTAGTGAGGCTGGGCGGGGACAAGAGACCCAGTACTTC.

J is TRBJ1-2 and V is TRBV24-1; D unclear. Trimming removed 9 bases at V and 8 bases at J, with 15 bases between. Germline V gene sequence: CDR1 KGHDR, CDR2 SFDVKD. The CDR3 consists of 12 residues. In nucleotides, the CDR3 is TGTGCCACCGGGCACACCGCTGGGGGCTACACCTTC. Amino acid sequence: CATGHTAGGYTF.

The rearrangement links TRBV30 to TRBJ1-1, with D possibly TRBD1 on 6 matching bases. Per the germline V gene, CDR1 is GTSNPN and CDR2 is SVGIG (reference sequence). Deletions cut 3 bases from V and 1 base from J, with 12 bases between. The CDR3 extends over 14 amino acids. Written as DNA, the CDR3 is TGTGCCTGGAGCCGGGACACATGGAACACTGAAGCTTTCTTT. It codes for CAWSRDTWNTEAFF.